Listed below are T cell receptor beta chains from one sample, sequenced in a study of cytomegalovirus exposure and HLA in healthy donors. The repertoire was sequenced with immunoSEQ multiplex PCR; TCRdb's copy has only in-frame clones and lacks some. The sample yields some 67,000 clones, 80% to 90% seen once. The sample comprised PBMCs. These receptors came from a woman aged 25 to 39 in good health and CMV-seronegative. CDR3s include the opening cysteine and the closing phenylalanine or tryptophan. Fields, in order: CDR3 length, clone size, J gene, D gene, V gene, CDR3 DNA, CDR3 protein. A D gene is named only where the DNA matches it firmly. Expanded clones get a size class; other rows say once, few or many, or leave the size out.

14 | NA | TRBJ1-2 | TRBD1 | TRBV7-2 | TGTGCCAGCAGCTTAGGGACAGGGTATTTCGGCTACACCTTC | CASSLGTGYFGYTF
13 | NA | TRBJ1-1 | NA | TRBV10-3 | TGTGCCATCAGGGAAGGGGAAGAAACTGAAGCTTTCTTT | CAIREGEETEAFF
15 | NA | TRBJ1-1 | NA | TRBV5-6 | TGTGCCAGCAAGGCGACAGTCCTTACCAACACTGAAGCTTTCTTT | CASKATVLTNTEAFF
16 | few | TRBJ1-3 | NA | TRBV11-3 | TGTGCCAGCAGCTTAGGAGGTTTGCTTCGCGGGAACACCATATATTTT | CASSLGGLLRGNTIYF
14 | once | TRBJ1-4 | TRBD1 | TRBV14 | TGTGCCAGCAGCCAAGAGACAGGGTATGGAAAACTGTTTTTT | CASSQETGYGKLFF
16 | NA | TRBJ2-2 | TRBD1 | TRBV10-2 | TGCGCCAGCAGTGAGTCCCGGGACAGATCCACCGGGGAGCTGTTTTTT | CASSESRDRSTGELFF
14 | NA | TRBJ2-7 | NA | TRBV6-1 | TGTGCCAGCAGTGTTAGTCAGGGGGGCCACGAGCAGTACTTC | CASSVSQGGHEQYF
16 | NA | TRBJ1-1 | NA | TRBV7-8 | TGTGCCAGCAGCTTAGGTCGAGGTGTAGCGGGCACTGAAGCTTTCTTT | CASSLGRGVAGTEAFF
19 | NA | TRBJ1-5 | TRBD1 | TRBV27 | TGTGCCAGCAGTTTACGTAGGAGACAGGGGGCAGGTAGCAATCAGCCCCAGCATTTT | CASSLRRRQGAGSNQPQHF
13 | NA | TRBJ2-2 | NA | TRBV6-4 | TGTGCCAGCGGTGGACTGAACACCGGGGAGCTGTTTTTT | CASGGLNTGELFF